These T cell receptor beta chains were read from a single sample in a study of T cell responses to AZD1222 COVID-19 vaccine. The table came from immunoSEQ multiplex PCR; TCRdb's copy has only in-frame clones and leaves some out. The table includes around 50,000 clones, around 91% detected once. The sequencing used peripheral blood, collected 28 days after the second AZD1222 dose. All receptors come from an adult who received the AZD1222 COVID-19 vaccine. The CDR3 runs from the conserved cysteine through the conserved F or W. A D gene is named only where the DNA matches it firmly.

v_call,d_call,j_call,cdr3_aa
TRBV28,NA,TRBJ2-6,CASSLTEGSSGANVLTF
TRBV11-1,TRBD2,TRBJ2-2,CASSLVASGAAGELFF
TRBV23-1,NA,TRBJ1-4,CASSLDSVIAATNEKLFF
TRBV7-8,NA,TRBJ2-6,CASSLGAGVQGAGGANVLTF
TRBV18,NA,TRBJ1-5,CASSPGSNQPQHF
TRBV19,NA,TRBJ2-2,CASSMEGRVGNTGELFF
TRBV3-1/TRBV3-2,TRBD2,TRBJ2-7,CASSQQGGTYEQYF
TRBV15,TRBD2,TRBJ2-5,CATSRLTSGNLETQYF
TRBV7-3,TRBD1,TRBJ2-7,CASSSGGASTQYF
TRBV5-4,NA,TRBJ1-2,CASSSFSGVGGDYTF
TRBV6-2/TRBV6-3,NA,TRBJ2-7,CASSYSTDGGRRSYEQYF
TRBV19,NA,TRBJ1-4,CASSFRTYEKLFF